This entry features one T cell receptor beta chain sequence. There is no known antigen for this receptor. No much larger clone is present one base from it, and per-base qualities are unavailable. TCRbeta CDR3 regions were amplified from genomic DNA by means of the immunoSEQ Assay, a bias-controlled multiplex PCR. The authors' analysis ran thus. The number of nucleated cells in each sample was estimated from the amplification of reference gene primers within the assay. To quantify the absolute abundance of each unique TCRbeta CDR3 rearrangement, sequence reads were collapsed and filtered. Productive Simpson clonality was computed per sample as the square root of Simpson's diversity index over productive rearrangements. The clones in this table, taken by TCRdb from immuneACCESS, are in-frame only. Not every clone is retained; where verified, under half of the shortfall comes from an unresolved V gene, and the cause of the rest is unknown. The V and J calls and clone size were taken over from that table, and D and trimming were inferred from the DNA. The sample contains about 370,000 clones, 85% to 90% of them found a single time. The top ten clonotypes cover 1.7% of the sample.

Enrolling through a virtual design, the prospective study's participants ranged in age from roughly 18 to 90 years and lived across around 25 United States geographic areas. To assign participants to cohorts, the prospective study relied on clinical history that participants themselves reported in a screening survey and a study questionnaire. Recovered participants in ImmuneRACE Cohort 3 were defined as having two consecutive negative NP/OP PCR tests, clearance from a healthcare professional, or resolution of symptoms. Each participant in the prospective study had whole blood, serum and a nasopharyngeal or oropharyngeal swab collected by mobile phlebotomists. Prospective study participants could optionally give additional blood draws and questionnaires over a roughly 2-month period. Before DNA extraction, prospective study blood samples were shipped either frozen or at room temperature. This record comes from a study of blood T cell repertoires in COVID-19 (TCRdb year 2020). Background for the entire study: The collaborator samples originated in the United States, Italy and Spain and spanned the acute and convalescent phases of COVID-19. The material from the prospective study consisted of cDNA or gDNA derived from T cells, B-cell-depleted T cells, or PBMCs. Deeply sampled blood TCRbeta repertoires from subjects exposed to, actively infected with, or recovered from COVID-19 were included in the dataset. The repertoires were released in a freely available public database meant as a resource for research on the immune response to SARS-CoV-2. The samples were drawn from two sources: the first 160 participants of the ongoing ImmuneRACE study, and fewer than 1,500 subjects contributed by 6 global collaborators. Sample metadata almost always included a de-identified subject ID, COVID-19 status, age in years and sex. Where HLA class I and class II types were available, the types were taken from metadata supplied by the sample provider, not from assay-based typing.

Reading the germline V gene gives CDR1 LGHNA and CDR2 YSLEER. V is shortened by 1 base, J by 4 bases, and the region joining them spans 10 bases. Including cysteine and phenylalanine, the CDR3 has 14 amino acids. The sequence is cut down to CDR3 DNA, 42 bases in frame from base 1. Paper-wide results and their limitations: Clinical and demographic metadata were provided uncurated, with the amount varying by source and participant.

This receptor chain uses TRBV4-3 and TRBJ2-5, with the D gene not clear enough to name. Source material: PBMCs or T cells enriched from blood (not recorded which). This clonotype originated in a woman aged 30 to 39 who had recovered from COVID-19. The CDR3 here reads CASSQAAHRETQYF. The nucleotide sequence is TGCGCCAGCAGCCAAGCTGCGCACCGAGAGACCCAGTACTTC.